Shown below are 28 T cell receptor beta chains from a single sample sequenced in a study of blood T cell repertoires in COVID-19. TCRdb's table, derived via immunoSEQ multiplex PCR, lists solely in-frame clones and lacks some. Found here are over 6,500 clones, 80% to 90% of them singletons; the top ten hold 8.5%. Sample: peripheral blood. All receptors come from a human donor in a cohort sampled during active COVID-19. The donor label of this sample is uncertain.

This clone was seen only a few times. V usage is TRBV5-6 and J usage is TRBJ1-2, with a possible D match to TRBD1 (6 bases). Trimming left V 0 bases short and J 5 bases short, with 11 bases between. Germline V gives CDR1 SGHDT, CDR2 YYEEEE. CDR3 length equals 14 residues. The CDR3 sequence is CASSLGGRGYGYTF. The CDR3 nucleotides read TGTGCCAGCAGCTTGGGGGGCAGGGGATATGGCTACACCTTC.

CDR3 in DNA: TGTGCCAGCAGGCAGGACACTAACTATGGCTACACCTTC. As protein: CASRQDTNYGYTF. The rearrangement joins TRBV6-5 to TRBJ1-2; D possibly corresponds to TRBD1 (5 bases). Germline CDR1 is MNHEY and CDR2 is SVGAGI. The CDR3 spans 13 residues. V was cut by 6 bases and J by 0 bases, with 8 bases left in between.

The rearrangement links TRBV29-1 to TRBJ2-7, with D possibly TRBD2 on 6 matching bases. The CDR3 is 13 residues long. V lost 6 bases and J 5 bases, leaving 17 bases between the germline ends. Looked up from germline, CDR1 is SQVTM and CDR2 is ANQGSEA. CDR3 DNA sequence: TGCAGCGTCAGTACGGGGGTTGGGGACGAGCAGTACTTC. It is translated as CSVSTGVGDEQYF.

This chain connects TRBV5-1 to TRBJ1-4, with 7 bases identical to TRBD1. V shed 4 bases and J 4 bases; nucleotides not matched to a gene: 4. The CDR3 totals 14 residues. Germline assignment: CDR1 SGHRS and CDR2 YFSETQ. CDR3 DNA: TGCGCCAGCAGCGATCGACAGGGTAATGAAAAACTGTTTTTT. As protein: CASSDRQGNEKLFF.

CDR3 DNA: TGTGCCTGGGAAACTCAGGGGAAAGCTAATGAAAAACTGTTTTTT. Its protein product is CAWETQGKANEKLFF. The chain is built from TRBV30 and TRBJ1-4; a possible D gene is TRBD1 (6 bases). The germline gives CDR1 GTSNPN, CDR2 SVGIG (reference sequence). V lost 5 bases and J 3 bases, leaving 16 bases between the germline ends. The CDR3 runs to 15 residues.

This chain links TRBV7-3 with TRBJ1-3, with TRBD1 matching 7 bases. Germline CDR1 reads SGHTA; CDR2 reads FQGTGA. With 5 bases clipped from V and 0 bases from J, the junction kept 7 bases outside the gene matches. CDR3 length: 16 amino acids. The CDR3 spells CASSPNRGGSGNTIYF. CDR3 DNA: TGTGCCAGCAGCCCCAACAGGGGTGGCTCTGGAAACACCATATATTTT.

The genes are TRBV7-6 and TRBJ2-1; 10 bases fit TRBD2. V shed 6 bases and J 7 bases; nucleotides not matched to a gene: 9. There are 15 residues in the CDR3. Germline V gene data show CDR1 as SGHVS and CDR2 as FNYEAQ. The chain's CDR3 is CASRLAGEFSNEQFF. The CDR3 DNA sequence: TGTGCCAGCAGGCTAGCGGGGGAGTTCTCGAATGAGCAGTTCTTC.

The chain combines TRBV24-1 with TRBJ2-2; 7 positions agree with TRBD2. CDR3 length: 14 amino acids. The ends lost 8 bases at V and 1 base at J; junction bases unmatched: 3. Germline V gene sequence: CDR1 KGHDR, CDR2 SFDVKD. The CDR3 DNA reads TGTGCCACCAACGCGGGAGAGAACACCGGGGAGCTGTTTTTT. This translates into CATNAGENTGELFF.

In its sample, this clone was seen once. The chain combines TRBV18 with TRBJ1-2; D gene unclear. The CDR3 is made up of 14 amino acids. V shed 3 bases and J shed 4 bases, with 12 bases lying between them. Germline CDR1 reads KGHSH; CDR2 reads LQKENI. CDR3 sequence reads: CASSPKASGYGYTF. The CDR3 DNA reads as TGTGCCAGCTCACCGAAAGCGTCGGGCTATGGCTACACCTTC.

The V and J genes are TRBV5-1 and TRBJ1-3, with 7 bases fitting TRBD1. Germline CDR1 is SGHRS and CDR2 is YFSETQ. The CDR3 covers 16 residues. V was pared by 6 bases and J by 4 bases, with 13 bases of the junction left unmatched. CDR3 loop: CASTLGVQGIGNTIYF. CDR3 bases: TGCGCCAGCACTCTTGGTGTACAGGGGATAGGAAACACCATATATTTT.

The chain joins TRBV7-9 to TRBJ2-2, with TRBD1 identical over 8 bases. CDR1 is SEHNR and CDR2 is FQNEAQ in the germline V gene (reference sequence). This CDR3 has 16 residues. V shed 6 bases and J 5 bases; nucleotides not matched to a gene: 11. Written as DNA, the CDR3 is TGTGCCAGCAGTCCTCCTGGACAGGGCGGGACCGGGGAGCTGTTTTTT. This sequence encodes CASSPPGQGGTGELFF.

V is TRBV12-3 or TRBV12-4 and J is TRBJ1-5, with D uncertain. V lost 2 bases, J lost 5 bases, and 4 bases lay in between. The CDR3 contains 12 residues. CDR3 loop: CASSLWHQPQHF. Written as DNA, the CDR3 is TGTGCCAGCAGTTTATGGCATCAGCCCCAGCATTTT.

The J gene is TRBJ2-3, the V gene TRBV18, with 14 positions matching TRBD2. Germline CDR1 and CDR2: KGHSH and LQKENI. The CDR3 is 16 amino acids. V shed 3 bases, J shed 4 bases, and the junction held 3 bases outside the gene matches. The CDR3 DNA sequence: TGTGCCAGCTCACCGGGACTAGCGGGAGACCCAGATACGCAGTATTTT. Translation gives CASSPGLAGDPDTQYF.

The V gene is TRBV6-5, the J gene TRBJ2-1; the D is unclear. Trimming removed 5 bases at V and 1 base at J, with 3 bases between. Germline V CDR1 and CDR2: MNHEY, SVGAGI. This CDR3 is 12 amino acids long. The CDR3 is CASSPSYNEQFF. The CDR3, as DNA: TGTGCCAGCAGTCCATCCTACAATGAGCAGTTCTTC.

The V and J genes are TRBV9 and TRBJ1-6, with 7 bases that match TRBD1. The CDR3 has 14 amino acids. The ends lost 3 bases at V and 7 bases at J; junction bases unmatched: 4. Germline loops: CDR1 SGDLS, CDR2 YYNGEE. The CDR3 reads CASSGGTENSPLHF. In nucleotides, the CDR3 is TGTGCCAGCAGCGGCGGGACAGAGAATTCACCCCTCCACTTT.

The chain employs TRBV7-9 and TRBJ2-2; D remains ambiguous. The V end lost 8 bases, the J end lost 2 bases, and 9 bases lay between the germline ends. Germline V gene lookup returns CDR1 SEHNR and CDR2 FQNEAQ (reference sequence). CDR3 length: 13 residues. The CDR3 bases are TGTGCCAGCGTGCCAGGCAACACCGGGGAGCTGTTTTTT. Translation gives CASVPGNTGELFF.

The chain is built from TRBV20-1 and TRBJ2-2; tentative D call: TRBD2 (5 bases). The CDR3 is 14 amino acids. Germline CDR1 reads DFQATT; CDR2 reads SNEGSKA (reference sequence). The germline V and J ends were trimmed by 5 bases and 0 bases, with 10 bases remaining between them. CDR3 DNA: TGCAGTGCTGGTGGGAGTGCGAACACCGGGGAGCTGTTTTTT. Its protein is CSAGGSANTGELFF.

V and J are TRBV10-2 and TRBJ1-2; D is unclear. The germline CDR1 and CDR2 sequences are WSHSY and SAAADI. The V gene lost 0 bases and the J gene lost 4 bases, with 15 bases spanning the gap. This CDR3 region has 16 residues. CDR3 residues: CASSESRSGRTYGYTF. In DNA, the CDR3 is TGCGCCAGCAGTGAGTCGAGATCCGGGAGAACCTATGGCTACACCTTC.

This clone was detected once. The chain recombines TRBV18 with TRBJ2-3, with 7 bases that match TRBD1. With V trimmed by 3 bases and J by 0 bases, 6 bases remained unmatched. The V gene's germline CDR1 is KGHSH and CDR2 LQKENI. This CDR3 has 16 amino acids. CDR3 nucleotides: TGTGCCAGCTCACCGATTACAGGGGCTAGCACAGATACGCAGTATTTT. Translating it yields CASSPITGASTDTQYF.

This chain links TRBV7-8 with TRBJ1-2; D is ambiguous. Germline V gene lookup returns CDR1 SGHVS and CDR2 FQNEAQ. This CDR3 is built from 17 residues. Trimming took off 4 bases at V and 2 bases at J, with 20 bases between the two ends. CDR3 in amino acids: CASSSDPTGDWNYGYTF. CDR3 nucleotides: TGTGCCAGCAGCTCCGACCCCACGGGAGATTGGAACTATGGCTACACCTTC.

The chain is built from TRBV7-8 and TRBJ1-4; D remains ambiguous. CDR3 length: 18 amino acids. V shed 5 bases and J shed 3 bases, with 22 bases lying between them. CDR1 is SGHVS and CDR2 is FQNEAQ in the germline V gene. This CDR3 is CASSPRRILEVSNEKLFF. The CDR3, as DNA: TGTGCCAGCAGCCCGCGACGTATACTTGAGGTTTCTAATGAAAAACTGTTTTTT.

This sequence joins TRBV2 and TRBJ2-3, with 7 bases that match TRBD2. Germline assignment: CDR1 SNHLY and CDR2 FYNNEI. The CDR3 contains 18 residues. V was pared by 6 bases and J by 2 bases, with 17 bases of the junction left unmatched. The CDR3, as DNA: TGTGCCAGCAGCCCCCACATCGCGAGCGGGGAGTACACAGATACGCAGTATTTT. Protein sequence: CASSPHIASGEYTDTQYF.

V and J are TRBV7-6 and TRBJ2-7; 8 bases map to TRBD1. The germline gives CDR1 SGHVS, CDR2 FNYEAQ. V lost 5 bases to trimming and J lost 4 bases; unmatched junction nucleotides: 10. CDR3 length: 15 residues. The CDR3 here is CASSTEDRGLYEQYF. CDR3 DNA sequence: TGTGCCAGCAGCACAGAAGACAGGGGCCTATACGAGCAGTACTTC.

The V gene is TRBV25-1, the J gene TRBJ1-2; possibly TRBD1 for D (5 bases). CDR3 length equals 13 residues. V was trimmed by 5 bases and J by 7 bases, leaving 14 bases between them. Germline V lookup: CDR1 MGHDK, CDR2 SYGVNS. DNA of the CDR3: TGTGCCAGCAGTCTCTACGGGGGAGGTGGCTACACCTTC. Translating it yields CASSLYGGGGYTF.

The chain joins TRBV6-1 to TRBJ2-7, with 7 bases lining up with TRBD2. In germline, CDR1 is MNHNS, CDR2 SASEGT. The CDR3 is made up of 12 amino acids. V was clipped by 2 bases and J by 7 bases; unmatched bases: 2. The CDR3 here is CASSETGGEQYF. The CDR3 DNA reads TGTGCCAGCAGTGAAACGGGGGGTGAGCAGTACTTC.

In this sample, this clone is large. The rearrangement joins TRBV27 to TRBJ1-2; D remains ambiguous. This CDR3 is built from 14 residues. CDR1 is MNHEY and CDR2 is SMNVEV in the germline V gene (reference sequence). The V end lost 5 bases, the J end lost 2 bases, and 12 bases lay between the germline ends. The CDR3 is CASSNSGGNYGYTF. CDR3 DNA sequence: TGTGCCAGCAGTAACTCTGGCGGCAACTATGGCTACACCTTC.

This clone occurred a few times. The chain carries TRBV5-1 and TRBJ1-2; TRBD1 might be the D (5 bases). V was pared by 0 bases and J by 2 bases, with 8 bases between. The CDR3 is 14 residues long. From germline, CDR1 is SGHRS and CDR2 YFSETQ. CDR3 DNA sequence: TGCGCCAGCAGCTTGGGTAGGACAAACTATGGCTACACCTTC. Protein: CASSLGRTNYGYTF.

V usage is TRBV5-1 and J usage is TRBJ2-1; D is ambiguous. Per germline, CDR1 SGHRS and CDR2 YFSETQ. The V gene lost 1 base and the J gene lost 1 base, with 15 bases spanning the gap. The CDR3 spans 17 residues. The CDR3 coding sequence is TGCGCCAGCAGCTTGCGGTTCTCCCCCGGGTCCTACAATGAGCAGTTCTTC. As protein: CASSLRFSPGSYNEQFF.